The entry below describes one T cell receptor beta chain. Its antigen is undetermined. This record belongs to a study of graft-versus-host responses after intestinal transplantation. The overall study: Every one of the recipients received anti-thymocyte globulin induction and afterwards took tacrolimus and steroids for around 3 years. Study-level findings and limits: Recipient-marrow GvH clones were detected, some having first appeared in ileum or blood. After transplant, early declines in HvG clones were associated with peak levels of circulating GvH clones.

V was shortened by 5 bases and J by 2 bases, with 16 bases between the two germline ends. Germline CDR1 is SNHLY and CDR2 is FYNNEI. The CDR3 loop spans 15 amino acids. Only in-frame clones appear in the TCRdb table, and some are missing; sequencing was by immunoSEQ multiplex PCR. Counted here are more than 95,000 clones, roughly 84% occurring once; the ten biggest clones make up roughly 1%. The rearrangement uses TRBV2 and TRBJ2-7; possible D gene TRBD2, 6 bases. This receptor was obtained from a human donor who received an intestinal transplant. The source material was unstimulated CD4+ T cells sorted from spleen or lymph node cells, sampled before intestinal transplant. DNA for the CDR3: TGTGCCAGCAGTAAGCGGGCCGTCTTGGCCTACGAGCAGTACTTC. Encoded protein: CASSKRAVLAYEQYF.